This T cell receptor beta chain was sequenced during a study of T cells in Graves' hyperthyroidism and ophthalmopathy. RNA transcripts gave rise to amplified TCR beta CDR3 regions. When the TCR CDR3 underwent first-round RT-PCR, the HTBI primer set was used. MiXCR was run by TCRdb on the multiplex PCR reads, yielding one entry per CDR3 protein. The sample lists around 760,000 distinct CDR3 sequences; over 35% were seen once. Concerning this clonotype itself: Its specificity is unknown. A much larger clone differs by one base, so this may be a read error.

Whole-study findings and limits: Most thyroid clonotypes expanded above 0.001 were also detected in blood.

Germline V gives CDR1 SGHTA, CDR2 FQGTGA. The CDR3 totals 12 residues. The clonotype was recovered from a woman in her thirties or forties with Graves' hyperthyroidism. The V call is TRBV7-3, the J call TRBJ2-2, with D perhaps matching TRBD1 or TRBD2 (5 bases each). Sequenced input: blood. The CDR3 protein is CASTLGDGELLF. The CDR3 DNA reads TGTGCCAGCACCCTAGGGGACGGGGAGCTGCTTTTT.